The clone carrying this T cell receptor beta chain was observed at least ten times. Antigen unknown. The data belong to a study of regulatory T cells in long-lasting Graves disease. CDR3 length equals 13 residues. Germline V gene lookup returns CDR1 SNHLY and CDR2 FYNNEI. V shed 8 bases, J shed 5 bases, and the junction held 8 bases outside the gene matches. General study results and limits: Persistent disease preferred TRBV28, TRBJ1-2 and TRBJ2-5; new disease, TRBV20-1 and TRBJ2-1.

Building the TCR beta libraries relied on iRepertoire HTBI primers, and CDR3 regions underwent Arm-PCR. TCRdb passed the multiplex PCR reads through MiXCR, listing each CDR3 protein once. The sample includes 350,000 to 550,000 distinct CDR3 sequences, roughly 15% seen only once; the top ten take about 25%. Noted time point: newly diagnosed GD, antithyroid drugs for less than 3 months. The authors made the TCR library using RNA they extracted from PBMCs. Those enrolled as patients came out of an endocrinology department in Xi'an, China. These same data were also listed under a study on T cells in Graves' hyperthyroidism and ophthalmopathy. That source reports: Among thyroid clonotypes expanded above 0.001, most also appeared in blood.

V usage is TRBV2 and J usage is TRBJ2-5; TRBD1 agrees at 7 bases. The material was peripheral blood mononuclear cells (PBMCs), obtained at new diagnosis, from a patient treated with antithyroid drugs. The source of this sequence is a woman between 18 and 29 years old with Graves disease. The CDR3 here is CASAFGGQETQYF. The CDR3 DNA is TGTGCCAGCGCTTTTGGGGGACAGGAGACCCAGTACTTC.